Shown below are 29 T cell receptor beta chains from a single sample sequenced in a study of brain T cells in children with intractable seizures. Only in-frame clones appear in the TCRdb table, and some are missing; sequencing was by immunoSEQ multiplex PCR. The data hold approximately 44,000 clones, with approximately 90% observed a single time. This specimen consisted of peripheral blood, obtained at surgery. These receptor sequences come from a girl aged 2 to 10 with tuberous sclerosis and intractable seizures.

The V gene is TRBV24-1, the J gene TRBJ1-5, with no clear D. The CDR3 is made up of 13 amino acids. Deletions cut 5 bases from V and 9 bases from J, with 13 bases between. Germline values: CDR1 KGHDR, CDR2 SFDVKD. As DNA, the CDR3 is TGTGCCACCAGTGGTAGTCCCTCCGGGCCCCAGCATTTT. Translated: CATSGSPSGPQHF.

This sequence joins TRBV5-1 and TRBJ2-1; 11 bases fit TRBD1. The CDR3 covers 16 residues. Germline loops: CDR1 SGHRS, CDR2 YFSETQ. V dropped 3 bases and J dropped 5; count of bases not matched to a gene: 7. This CDR3 reads CASSYGTGGLDNEQFF. Here the CDR3 DNA reads TGCGCCAGCAGCTATGGGACAGGGGGATTAGACAATGAGCAGTTCTTC.

The chain carries TRBV6-5 and TRBJ1-2, with no clear D. Trimming took 6 bases from V and 1 from J, leaving 12 bases between them. The length of the CDR3 is 14 residues. Germline V gene data show CDR1 as MNHEY and CDR2 as SVGAGI. CDR3 loop: CASSHGRVNYGYTF. The CDR3 DNA is TGTGCCAGCAGCCACGGACGGGTTAACTATGGCTACACCTTC.

The chain is built from TRBV6-6 and TRBJ1-5, with 12 bases that match TRBD1. The CDR3 is made up of 17 amino acids. Per the germline V gene, CDR1 is MNHNY and CDR2 is SVGAGI (reference sequence). V was clipped by 5 bases and J by 0 bases; unmatched bases: 5. The DNA of the CDR3 is TGTGCCAGCAGTCCGGGACAGGGGGCCCTTAGCAATCAGCCCCAGCATTTT. Translation: CASSPGQGALSNQPQHF.

The chain carries TRBV6-5 and TRBJ2-1; tentative D call: TRBD1 (5 bases). The CDR3 spans 15 residues. V gave up 0 bases and J gave up 0 bases, with 6 bases separating them. CDR1 and CDR2 (germline): MNHEY, SVGAGI. The CDR3 is CASSYSGASYNEQFF. The CDR3 DNA reads TGTGCCAGCAGTTACTCAGGGGCCTCCTACAATGAGCAGTTCTTC.

The rearrangement links TRBV11-2 to TRBJ1-4, with D possibly TRBD1 on 6 matching bases. Germline values: CDR1 SGHAT, CDR2 FQNNGV. The V and J ends lost 0 bases and 7 bases respectively, with 12 bases between them. The CDR3 is made up of 15 amino acids. The DNA for the CDR3 is TGTGCCAGCAGCTTAGATGGGGGCGAGGGTGAAAAACTGTTTTTT. It translates to CASSLDGGEGEKLFF.

The chain employs TRBV7-8 and TRBJ2-1, with a tentative D call TRBD2 (6 bases). The CDR3 length is 19 residues. The ends were cut back, 0 bases at V and 3 bases at J, with 21 bases in the middle. Germline V gene lookup returns CDR1 SGHVS and CDR2 FQNEAQ. The CDR3 DNA is TGTGCCAGCAGCTTAGCGTCGGTTTCCGCGGGGCTATTCTACAATGAGCAGTTCTTC. Translation: CASSLASVSAGLFYNEQFF.

The rearrangement uses TRBV5-1 and TRBJ1-1; 7 bases line up with TRBD1. This CDR3 has 16 amino acids. V shed 0 bases and J 6 bases; nucleotides not matched to a gene: 11. From germline, CDR1 is SGHRS and CDR2 YFSETQ. The CDR3 is CASSLDHRGRWPEAFF. The CDR3 nucleotides are TGCGCCAGCAGCTTGGATCACAGGGGTAGGTGGCCTGAAGCTTTCTTT.

The chain is built from TRBV7-9 and TRBJ1-1; D is possibly TRBD1 (6 bases). Trimming took 6 bases from V and 3 from J, leaving 17 bases between them. The CDR3 is made up of 15 amino acids. Germline V gene data show CDR1 as SEHNR and CDR2 as FQNEAQ (reference sequence). The DNA for the CDR3 is TGTGCCAGCAGTTATACAGGGAAGGGGGACACTGAAGCTTTCTTT. Residues: CASSYTGKGDTEAFF.

The chain couples TRBV18 to TRBJ2-7, with D perhaps given as TRBD1 or TRBD2 (5 bases each). Germline CDR1 KGHSH, CDR2 LQKENI. CDR3 size: 15 residues. V shed 5 bases and J shed 0 bases, with 14 bases lying between them. The CDR3 DNA is TGTGCCAGCTCAGCAGACGGAGGACACTCCTACGAGCAGTACTTC. Its translation: CASSADGGHSYEQYF.

This rearrangement joins TRBV19 to TRBJ2-5; a possible D gene is TRBD2 (6 bases). The V gene lost 5 bases and the J gene lost 7 bases, with 11 bases spanning the gap. The V gene's germline CDR1 is LNHDA and CDR2 SQIVND (reference sequence). This CDR3 has 12 amino acids. CDR3 coding DNA: TGTGCCAGTAGTCGCACCGGGGGGACCCAGTACTTC. It specifies CASSRTGGTQYF.

The chain joins TRBV2 to TRBJ1-1, with TRBD1 as a possible D gene (5 bases). The CDR3 covers 13 residues. Germline lookup yields CDR1 SNHLY and CDR2 FYNNEI. V lost 0 bases and J 7 bases, leaving 9 bases between the germline ends. CDR3 amino acids: CASSEAAQGEAFF. CDR3 bases: TGTGCCAGCAGTGAAGCGGCGCAGGGTGAAGCTTTCTTT.

The chain is built from TRBV19 and TRBJ2-2; tentatively, D is TRBD1 (7 bases). Germline-derived CDR1 and CDR2 are LNHDA and SQIVND (reference sequence). V was cut by 5 bases and J by 7 bases, with 23 bases left in between. The CDR3 covers 17 residues. CDR3: CASSPWKAGQLIGELFF. The CDR3 bases are TGTGCCAGTAGTCCTTGGAAGGCGGGACAGCTTATCGGGGAGCTGTTTTTT.

The V call is TRBV5-1, the J call TRBJ2-3; 8 nucleotides align to TRBD1. The V and J ends lost 4 bases and 6 bases, in that order; junction bases with no gene match: 4. CDR1 is SGHRS, CDR2 YFSETQ, per germline. This CDR3 region has 13 residues. CDR3 bases: TGCGCCAGCAGCGTGACAGGGGCGGATACGCAGTATTTT. Translated, it gives CASSVTGADTQYF.

Only one count was recorded for this clone. The chain recombines TRBV25-1 with TRBJ2-7; either TRBD1 or TRBD2 may fit D (5 bases each). CDR1 MGHDK and CDR2 SYGVNS come from the germline V gene. This CDR3 has 13 residues. V dropped 3 bases and J dropped 6 bases, with 12 bases sitting between them. The CDR3 bases are TGTGCCAGCAGTGATAGTTCGGGGCTCGAGCAGTACTTC. This codes for CASSDSSGLEQYF.

The chain combines TRBV15 with TRBJ2-7; D remains unclear. Germline-derived CDR1 and CDR2 are LNHNV and YYDKDF (reference sequence). Trimming took off 0 bases at V and 2 bases at J, with 8 bases between the two ends. The CDR3 has 14 amino acids. CDR3 in DNA: TGTGCCACCAGCAGAGATGGTAAGGCCTACGAGCAGTACTTC. Protein product: CATSRDGKAYEQYF. Supplemented by reference TRBV15 and TRBJ2-7, the full variable domain reads DAMVIQNPRYQVTQFGKPVTLSCSQTLNHNVMYWYQQKSSQAPKLLFHYYDKDFNNEADTPDNFQSRRPNTSFCFLDIRSPGLGDTAMYLCATSRDGKAYEQYFGPGTRLTVT.

The chain is built from TRBV18 and TRBJ2-1; 12 nucleotides align to TRBD2. The germline V gene has CDR1 KGHSH and CDR2 LQKENI. The CDR3 is 15 residues long. Trimming cost V 4 bases and J 9 bases; bases outside gene matches: 7. The CDR3 DNA follows: TGTGCCAGCTCACGCACTAGCGGGGGGTCGAGTGAGCAGTTCTTC. Protein sequence: CASSRTSGGSSEQFF. The entire variable domain, with the rest obtained from reference TRBV18 and TRBJ2-1, is as follows: NAGVMQNPRHLVRRRGQEARLRCSPMKGHSHVYWYRQLPEEGLKFMVYLQKENIIDESGMPKERFSAEFPKEGPSILRIQQVVRGDSAAYFCASSRTSGGSSEQFFGPGTRLTVL.

The chain employs TRBV2 and TRBJ2-6; D remains ambiguous. With 8 bases removed from V and 0 bases from J, the gap between germline ends came to 11 bases. The germline gives CDR1 SNHLY, CDR2 FYNNEI. The CDR3 covers 15 residues. The CDR3, as DNA: TGTGCCAGCTATAGTATCCTCTCTGGGGCCAACGTCCTGACTTTC. It translates to CASYSILSGANVLTF.

CDR3 protein: CASSTGAGNTEAFF. The CDR3 DNA reads TGTGCCAGCAGCACAGGGGCGGGGAACACTGAAGCTTTCTTT. The chain joins TRBV11-2 to TRBJ1-1; 7 bases align to TRBD1. V gave up 5 bases and J gave up 1 base; unmatched junction bases: 4. CDR1 and CDR2 (germline): SGHAT, FQNNGV. This CDR3 region has 14 residues.

This clone is a singleton in its sample. The chain carries TRBV4-1 and TRBJ2-1; 7 bases agree with TRBD1. The J segment lost 7 bases and the V segment lost 3 bases, leaving 3 bases of the junction unmatched. The CDR3 length is 13 residues. From germline, CDR1 is MGHRA and CDR2 YSYEKL. The CDR3 sequence: CASSHDRVNEQFF. In DNA, the CDR3 is TGCGCCAGCAGCCATGACAGGGTTAATGAGCAGTTCTTC.

The table lists this clone with a count of one. CDR3 amino acids: CASSQGTVNSPLHF. CDR3 sequence (DNA): TGTGCCAGCAGCCAAGGGACAGTTAATTCACCCCTCCACTTT. This rearrangement joins TRBV3-1 (or the pseudogene TRBV3-2) to TRBJ1-6; the D gene is possibly TRBD1 (6 bases). The CDR3 spans 14 residues. Per germline, CDR1 LGHDT and CDR2 YNNKEL (reference sequence). V was trimmed by 1 base and J by 6 bases, leaving 7 bases between them.

The chain is built from TRBV11-3 and TRBJ2-1; TRBD2 aligns across 12 bases. V shed 0 bases and J 9 bases; nucleotides not matched to a gene: 6. CDR3 length: 16 amino acids. Germline CDR1 SGHNT, CDR2 YENEEA. This CDR3 reads CASSLDPSGGASEQFF. The CDR3 DNA sequence: TGTGCCAGCAGCTTAGATCCTAGCGGGGGGGCCAGTGAGCAGTTCTTC.

The J gene is TRBJ2-3, the V gene TRBV2; D gene ambiguous. The CDR3 runs 18 residues. Germline lookup yields CDR1 SNHLY and CDR2 FYNNEI. V was clipped by 7 bases and J by 0 bases, with 23 bases between them. CDR3: CASIRQALDALSTDTQYF. DNA for the CDR3: TGTGCCAGCATCAGGCAGGCCCTAGACGCCCTCAGCACAGATACGCAGTATTTT.

This rearrangement joins TRBV2 to TRBJ2-5; 8 bases match TRBD2. Looked up from germline, CDR1 is SNHLY and CDR2 is FYNNEI. With V trimmed by 7 bases and J by 5 bases, 9 bases remained unmatched. This CDR3 has 14 residues. The CDR3 here is CASKYREGQETQYF. The CDR3 coding sequence is TGTGCCAGCAAGTACCGGGAGGGGCAGGAGACCCAGTACTTC. Using reference TRBV2 and TRBJ2-5 for the parts outside the CDR3, the full variable domain is EPEVTQTPSHQVTQMGQEVILRCVPISNHLYFYWYRQILGQKVEFLVSFYNNEISEKSEIFDDQFSVERPDGSNFTLKIRSTKLEDSAMYFCASKYREGQETQYFGPGTRLLVL.

The chain has TRBV7-8 and TRBJ1-2; TRBD1 matches at 9 bases. The J segment lost 2 bases and the V segment lost 5 bases, leaving 6 bases of the junction unmatched. The CDR3 runs 15 residues. Germline lookup yields CDR1 SGHVS and CDR2 FQNEAQ. The CDR3 coding sequence is TGTGCCAGCAGCAACAGGGGGCGAGGCAACTATGGCTACACCTTC. Encoded protein: CASSNRGRGNYGYTF.

The V and J genes are TRBV4-2 and TRBJ1-5, with 9 bases matching TRBD1. CDR1 LGHNA and CDR2 YNFKEQ come from the germline V gene. This CDR3 is built from 15 residues. The V gene end was trimmed by 3 bases and the J gene end by 5 bases; junction bases not matched to a gene: 5. The CDR3 loop reads CASSHTGQGDQPQHF. CDR3 DNA: TGTGCCAGCAGCCATACGGGACAGGGCGATCAGCCCCAGCATTTT.

The chain joins TRBV5-1 to TRBJ1-1; D is uncertain. The germline V gene has CDR1 SGHRS and CDR2 YFSETQ. The CDR3 has 15 residues. V gave up 0 bases and J gave up 2 bases, with 11 bases separating them. CDR3 nucleotides: TGCGCCAGCAGCTTGGAGGAGAATTATAACACTGAAGCTTTCTTT. Its protein product is CASSLEENYNTEAFF.

CDR3 loop: CASSAGDRVLNEQFF. In DNA, the CDR3 is TGTGCCAGCAGCGCCGGGGACAGGGTGCTCAATGAGCAGTTCTTC. This chain connects TRBV11-1 to TRBJ2-1; 9 bases align to TRBD1. The CDR3 length is 15 residues. The germline gives CDR1 SGHAT, CDR2 FQDESV (reference sequence). V gave up 5 bases and J gave up 6 bases; unmatched junction bases: 8.

J is TRBJ2-4 and V is TRBV28; D possibly matches TRBD1 or TRBD2 (5 bases each). The CDR3 runs to 16 residues. V was cut by 5 bases and J by 0 bases, with 14 bases left in between. The germline V gene has CDR1 MDHEN and CDR2 SYDVKM. The DNA for the CDR3 is TGTGCCAGCAGTAGCGAGGGGACCTTAGCCAAAAACATTCAGTACTTC. Residues: CASSSEGTLAKNIQYF.